These 26 T cell receptor beta chains share one sample of origin, sequenced in a study of post-analysis software for immune sequencing data. TCR beta cDNA libraries included unique molecular identifiers. MiXCR, run by TCRdb on the PCR reads, gives a single entry per CDR3 protein. The table includes more than 450,000 distinct CDR3 sequences, around 31% detected once. Study-wide findings and caveats: TRBV5-6, TRBV5-1 and TRBV20-1 belonged to a set of roughly 5 TRBV segments that were more frequent in patients than controls.

These receptors have no known antigen. The sequenced material came from blood. Receptors were obtained from a girl aged 2-17 years with multiple sclerosis.

The chain is built from TRBV9 and TRBJ2-3; TRBD2 might be the D (5 bases). This CDR3 is 16 amino acids long. Germline V lookup: CDR1 SGDLS, CDR2 YYNGEE. With 0 bases removed from V and 10 bases from J, the gap between germline ends came to 21 bases. CDR3 in amino acids: CASSVGGKRAHYAQYF. For the CDR3, the DNA is TGTGCCAGCAGCGTAGGAGGGAAACGTGCACATTATGCGCAGTATTTT.

The sample holds many counts of this clonotype. The germline gene is not matched at one end of the junction; a read error may be the cause. The J gene is TRBJ2-1, the V gene TRBV7-2; 10 nucleotides match TRBD2. CDR1 SGHTA and CDR2 FQGNSA come from the germline V gene. This CDR3 has 15 residues. The CDR3 nucleotides are TGTGCCAGCGGCTTAGCGGGGGGTTCCTACAATGAGCAGTTCTTC. Amino acid sequence: CASGLAGGSYNEQFF.

J is TRBJ2-1 and V is TRBV7-9, with D tentatively TRBD2 (6 bases). CDR3 length equals 16 residues. The germline V gene has CDR1 SEHNR and CDR2 FQNEAQ (reference sequence). V lost 6 bases and J 1 base, leaving 16 bases between the germline ends. CDR3 nucleotide sequence: TGTGCCAGCAGGGTGGTCCGGGGGAGTTCCTACAATGAGCAGTTCTTC. It translates to CASRVVRGSSYNEQFF.

V and J are TRBV6-1 and TRBJ1-2; D gene uncertain. The V end was cut by 11 bases, the J end by 4 bases, with 11 bases between. Germline V gene data show CDR1 as MNHNS and CDR2 as SASEGT. The CDR3 contains 11 residues. CDR3 sequence reads: CAVTFGYGYTF. The CDR3 nucleotides read TGTGCCGTTACATTTGGCTATGGCTACACCTTC.

V usage is TRBV6-6 and J usage is TRBJ1-2; D is perhaps TRBD1 (5 bases). Germline CDR1 is MNHNY and CDR2 is SVGAGI (reference sequence). This CDR3 contains 15 residues. V was shortened by 5 bases and J by 7 bases, with 20 bases between the two germline ends. The CDR3 loop reads CASSLWQGQESGYTF. CDR3 DNA: TGTGCCAGCAGTCTCTGGCAGGGCCAGGAAAGTGGCTACACCTTC.

The chain employs TRBV9 and TRBJ1-2, with TRBD1 matching over 7 bases. The CDR3 covers 14 residues. The V and J ends lost 4 bases and 7 bases, in that order; junction bases with no gene match: 10. Germline CDR1 is SGDLS and CDR2 is YYNGEE. The CDR3 is CASSTTGVACGYTF. The CDR3 DNA is TGTGCCAGCAGCACCACAGGGGTAGCCTGTGGCTACACCTTC.

The chain couples TRBV18 to TRBJ2-7; 7 bases align to TRBD1. Per the germline V gene, CDR1 is KGHSH and CDR2 is LQKENI. V shed 4 bases, J shed 1 base, and the junction held 13 bases outside the gene matches. The CDR3 contains 17 residues. CDR3 residues: CASSQLTGTVKSYEQYF. DNA of the CDR3: TGTGCCAGCTCACAATTAACCGGGACAGTCAAATCCTACGAGCAGTACTTC.

The chain recombines TRBV11-1 with TRBJ2-7; tentative D call: TRBD2 (6 bases). Germline assignment: CDR1 SGHAT and CDR2 FQDESV (reference sequence). The length of the CDR3 is 15 residues. Trimming cost V 2 bases and J 0 bases, with 11 bases left between them. CDR3 amino acids: CASSLLEGPSYEQYF. The DNA of the CDR3 is TGTGCCAGCAGCTTATTGGAGGGGCCCTCCTACGAGCAGTACTTC.

This rearrangement joins TRBV7-9 to TRBJ2-5, with 12 bases fitting TRBD2. The V segment lost 5 bases and the J segment 2 bases; nucleotides outside the gene matches: 3. From germline, CDR1 is SEHNR and CDR2 FQNEAQ (reference sequence). CDR3 length equals 15 residues. The CDR3 loop reads CASSRTSGEQETQYF. CDR3 sequence (DNA): TGTGCCAGCAGCCGGACTAGCGGGGAACAAGAGACCCAGTACTTC. The full variable domain, completed using reference TRBV7-9 and TRBJ2-5, is DTGVSQNPRHKITKRGQNVTFRCDPISEHNRLYWYRQTLGQGPEFLTYFQNEAQLEKSRLLSDRFSAERPKGSFSTLEIQRTEQGDSAMYLCASSRTSGEQETQYFGPGTRLLVL.

The rearrangement links TRBV6-6 to TRBJ2-1; D possibly corresponds to TRBD2 (5 bases). The V end was cut by 5 bases, the J end by 9 bases, with 11 bases between. The germline V gene has CDR1 MNHNY and CDR2 SVGAGI (reference sequence). The CDR3 runs 12 residues. The CDR3 loop is CASSRSRGEQFF. The CDR3 DNA sequence: TGTGCCAGCAGTAGATCCCGGGGTGAGCAGTTCTTC.

The chain joins TRBV19 to TRBJ2-1; D not certain. Germline CDR1 and CDR2: LNHDA and SQIVND (reference sequence). The V end lost 3 bases, the J end lost 4 bases, and 10 bases lay between the germline ends. The CDR3 contains 14 residues. In DNA form, the CDR3 reads TGTGCCAGTAGTATCGGCCCGGCTTACAATGAGCAGTTCTTC. This codes for CASSIGPAYNEQFF.

The chain links TRBV2 to TRBJ2-7, with D maybe TRBD2 (5 bases). The DNA end is more similar to TRBJ2-4, so the J call may be wrong. From germline, CDR1 is SNHLY and CDR2 FYNNEI. The CDR3 consists of 12 residues. The CDR3 bases are TGTGCCAGCAGTGAAGAACGGGGCATTCAGTACTTC. It translates to CASSEERGIQYF.

The gene calls are TRBV2 and TRBJ2-7; D not certain. This CDR3 spans 14 amino acids. Germline V gene sequence: CDR1 SNHLY, CDR2 FYNNEI. Trimming took 5 bases from V and 2 from J, leaving 13 bases between them. The CDR3 DNA reads as TGTGCCAGCAGTAGTGACTCTTCTCCCTACGAGCAGTACTTC. Its translation: CASSSDSSPYEQYF.

The rearrangement links TRBV6-4 to TRBJ2-7, with D tentatively TRBD2 (5 bases). The CDR3 spans 16 residues. V gave up 6 bases and J gave up 5 bases, with 23 bases separating them. The germline CDR1 and CDR2 sequences are MRHNA and SNTAGT. This chain's CDR3 is CASRIKDSCLVNEQYF. CDR3 nucleotide sequence: TGTGCCAGCAGAATCAAGGACTCTTGCCTCGTTAACGAGCAGTACTTC.

This clonotype was picked up many times. At one end the junction does not follow the germline gene, possibly because of a read error. This chain connects TRBV29-1 to TRBJ2-3, with 9 bases identical to TRBD1. Looked up from germline, CDR1 is SQVTM and CDR2 is ANQGSEA. CDR3 size: 14 residues. CDR3 loop: CSVEGTGIGDTQYF. The DNA for the CDR3 is TGCAGCGTGGAAGGGACAGGGATCGGAGATACGCAGTATTTT.

A remark on this clonotype: This could be a read error, since a much larger clone is one nucleotide away. V is TRBV7-3 and J is TRBJ2-5; 11 bases fit TRBD2. This CDR3 comprises 13 residues. J gave up 9 bases and V 5 bases, and 5 bases lay outside the gene matches. CDR1 and CDR2 (germline): SGHTA, FQGTGA. The CDR3 protein is CASSRGLAEAQYF. The CDR3 DNA reads as TGTGCCAGCAGCCGGGGACTAGCGGAGGCCCAGTACTTC. The variable domain in full, completed from reference TRBV7-3 and TRBJ2-5, reads GAGVSQTPSNKVTEKGKYVELRCDPISGHTALYWYRQSLGQGPEFLIYFQGTGAADDSGLPNDRFFAVRPEGSVSTLKIQRTERGDSAVYLCASSRGLAEAQYFGPGTRLLVL.

The CDR3 reads CASSKRPAAGTSTDTQYF. The DNA for the CDR3 is TGCGCCAGCAGCAAACGTCCCGCGGCGGGGACTAGCACAGATACGCAGTATTTT. The chain carries TRBV5-1 and TRBJ2-3; D might be TRBD2 (6 bases). V was shortened by 4 bases and J by 0 bases, with 21 bases between the two germline ends. In germline, CDR1 is SGHRS, CDR2 YFSETQ. This CDR3 contains 18 residues.

This clonotype was detected only a few times. The chain links TRBV27 to TRBJ2-7; a possible D gene is TRBD2 (5 bases). Between the trimmed V and J ends, which lost 5 bases and 1 base, there was a span of 15 bases. This CDR3 region has 15 residues. Per the germline V gene, CDR1 is MNHEY and CDR2 is SMNVEV (reference sequence). The CDR3, as DNA: TGTGCCAGCAGTAGCGCAGCGGCCACATCCTACGAGCAGTACTTC. The encoded protein is CASSSAAATSYEQYF.

The sample holds a few counts of this clonotype. The chain has TRBV6-5 and TRBJ1-2, with 8 bases that match TRBD1. V shed 0 bases and J 7 bases; nucleotides not matched to a gene: 7. Germline V gives CDR1 MNHEY, CDR2 SVGAGI. The length of the CDR3 is 15 residues. The CDR3 sequence is CASSYSTGEIGGYTF. The CDR3 DNA follows: TGTGCCAGCAGTTACTCGACAGGGGAAATCGGTGGCTACACCTTC.

This clonotype was recorded a few times. The V call is TRBV29-1, the J call TRBJ1-2; D perhaps matches TRBD1 (5 bases). Trimming stripped 3 bases from V and 4 bases from J, with 24 bases between. The germline gives CDR1 SQVTM, CDR2 ANQGSEA. This CDR3 comprises 17 residues. DNA of the CDR3: TGCAGCGTTGAGTTAGGAGACAGAAGGGTCCTTGGCTATGGCTACACCTTC. Encoded protein: CSVELGDRRVLGYGYTF.

This clonotype was seen more than once but under ten times. The chain recombines TRBV7-2 with TRBJ2-5, with 7 bases matching TRBD2. The trim removed 1 base at V and 5 bases at J, leaving 7 bases unmatched. This CDR3 is 15 amino acids long. Germline assignment: CDR1 SGHTA and CDR2 FQGNSA. The DNA for the CDR3 is TGTGCCAGCAGCTTAGTTCAGCGGGGAGGGGAGACCCAGTACTTC. It yields the protein CASSLVQRGGETQYF.

This clonotype was found many times. V and J are TRBV4-1 and TRBJ1-2; D gene uncertain. V lost 0 bases and J 2 bases, leaving 7 bases between the germline ends. The CDR3 extends over 14 amino acids. Germline values: CDR1 MGHRA, CDR2 YSYEKL. CDR3: CASSQESSNYGYTF. DNA for the CDR3: TGCGCCAGCAGCCAAGAATCCTCGAACTATGGCTACACCTTC.

This rearrangement joins TRBV5-5 to TRBJ1-1, with D possibly being TRBD1 (5 bases). Trimming left V 4 bases short and J 1 base short, with 14 bases between. The CDR3 loop spans 15 amino acids. Looked up from germline, CDR1 is SGHKS and CDR2 is YYEKEE (reference sequence). Here the CDR3 reads CASSPLTVQNTEAFF. In DNA, the CDR3 is TGTGCCAGCAGCCCCTTGACAGTTCAGAACACTGAAGCTTTCTTT.

This clonotype appeared a few times. As DNA, the CDR3 is TGCGCCAGCAGCCAAGATGGGGGGGCCGGTCAGCCCCAGCATTTT. Amino acid sequence: CASSQDGGAGQPQHF. The gene calls are TRBV4-1 and TRBJ1-5, with D tentatively TRBD1 (6 bases). CDR1 MGHRA and CDR2 YSYEKL come from the germline V gene. Trimming shortened V by 0 bases and J by 6 bases, and 12 bases separated the two germline ends. This CDR3 has 15 amino acids.

This clonotype came up a few times. The chain carries TRBV4-1 and TRBJ2-7; D assignment may be TRBD1 or TRBD2 (6 bases each). The CDR3 has 14 amino acids. Deletions cut 0 bases from V and 6 bases from J, with 12 bases between. Germline V gene sequence: CDR1 MGHRA, CDR2 YSYEKL. The CDR3 coding sequence is TGCGCCAGCAGCCAAGATAGCGAGGGGGGCGAGCAGTACTTC. This sequence encodes CASSQDSEGGEQYF.

The CDR3 spells CASSLQGGLSSYNSPLHF. Here the CDR3 DNA reads TGTGCCAGCAGCCTTCAGGGGGGACTGAGCTCCTATAATTCACCCCTCCACTTT. This sequence joins TRBV4-2 and TRBJ1-6; TRBD1 agrees at 7 bases. The CDR3 runs 18 residues. V trimming: 4 bases; J trimming: 0 bases; junction bases outside the gene matches: 9. Germline V gene sequence: CDR1 LGHNA, CDR2 YNFKEQ.